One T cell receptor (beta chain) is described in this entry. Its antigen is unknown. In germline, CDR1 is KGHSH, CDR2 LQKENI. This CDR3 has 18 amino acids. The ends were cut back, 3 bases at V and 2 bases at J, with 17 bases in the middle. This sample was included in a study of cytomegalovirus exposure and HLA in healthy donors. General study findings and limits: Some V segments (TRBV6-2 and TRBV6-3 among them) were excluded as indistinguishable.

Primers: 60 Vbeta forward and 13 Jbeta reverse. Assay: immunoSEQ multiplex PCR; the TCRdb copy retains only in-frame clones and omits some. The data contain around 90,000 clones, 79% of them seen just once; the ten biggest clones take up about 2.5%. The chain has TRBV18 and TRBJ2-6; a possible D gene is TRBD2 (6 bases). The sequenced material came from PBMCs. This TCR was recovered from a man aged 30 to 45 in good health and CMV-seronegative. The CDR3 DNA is TGTGCCAGCTCACCCGTTGGGGGGTCAGCTCCTGGGGCCAACGTCCTGACTTTC. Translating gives CASSPVGGSAPGANVLTF.